This section outlines one T cell receptor beta chain sequence together with its context. The antigen is not known. Regarding donors, all were healthy bone marrow donors. The data derive from a study of cytomegalovirus exposure and HLA in healthy donors. General study findings and limits: Highly shared variants forming one cluster were likely a sequencing artifact. The productive fraction for most TCR beta V segments was about 87% or about 30% in an earlier analysis.

This CDR3 contains 13 residues. Germline CDR1 and CDR2: MNHEY and SVGAGI. The PCR had 60 Vbeta and 13 Jbeta primers. Repertoires were generated with immunoSEQ multiplex PCR, while TCRdb's copy carries only in-frame clones and drops some. The sample has 170,000 or so clones; around three quarters are singletons. The sequencing sample was made of PBMCs. The V gene is TRBV6-5, the J gene TRBJ2-5, with TRBD1 identical over 7 bases. Gene TRBJ2-7 matches the end of the DNA better, so the J call may be wrong. The TCR was taken from a woman aged 50 to 60 in good health and CMV-seropositive. CDR3 in DNA: TGTGCCATTCAGAAACAGGGGCGATACGAGCAGTACTTC. Its protein product is CAIQKQGRYEQYF.